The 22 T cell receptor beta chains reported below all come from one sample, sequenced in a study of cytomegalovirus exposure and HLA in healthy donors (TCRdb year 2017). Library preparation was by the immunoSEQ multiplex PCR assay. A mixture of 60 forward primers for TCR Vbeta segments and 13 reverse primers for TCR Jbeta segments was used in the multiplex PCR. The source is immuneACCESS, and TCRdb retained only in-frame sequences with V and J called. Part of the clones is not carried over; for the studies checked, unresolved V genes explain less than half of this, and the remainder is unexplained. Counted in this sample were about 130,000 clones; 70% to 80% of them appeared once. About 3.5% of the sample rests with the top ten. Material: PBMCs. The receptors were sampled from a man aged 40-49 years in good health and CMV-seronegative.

The CDR3 bases are TGTGCCAGCAGCGTAGCGTCGGGTATGAACACTGAAGCTTTCTTT. Translating gives CASSVASGMNTEAFF. The chain is built from TRBV9 and TRBJ1-1; D call uncertain. The ends were cut back, 0 bases at V and 0 bases at J, with 9 bases in the middle. CDR3 length: 15 amino acids. Germline V gene lookup returns CDR1 SGDLS and CDR2 YYNGEE.

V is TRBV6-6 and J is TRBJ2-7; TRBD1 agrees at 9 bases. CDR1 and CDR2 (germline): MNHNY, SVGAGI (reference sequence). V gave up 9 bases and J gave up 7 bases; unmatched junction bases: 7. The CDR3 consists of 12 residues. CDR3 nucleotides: TGTGCCAGTCGGACAGGGGCGGAAGAGCAGTACTTC. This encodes CASRTGAEEQYF.

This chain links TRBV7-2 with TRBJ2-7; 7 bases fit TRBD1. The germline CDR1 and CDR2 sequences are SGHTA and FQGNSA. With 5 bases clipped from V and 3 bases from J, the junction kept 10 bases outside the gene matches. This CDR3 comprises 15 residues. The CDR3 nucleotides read TGTGCCAGCAGCCCCATCGACAGGGCCCACTACGAGCAGTACTTC. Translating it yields CASSPIDRAHYEQYF.

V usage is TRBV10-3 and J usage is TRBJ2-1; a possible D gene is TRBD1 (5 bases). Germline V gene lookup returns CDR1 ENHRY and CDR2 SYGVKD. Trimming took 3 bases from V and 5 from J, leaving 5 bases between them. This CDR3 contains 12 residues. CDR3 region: CAISDRDNEQFF. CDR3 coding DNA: TGTGCCATCAGTGACAGGGACAATGAGCAGTTCTTC.

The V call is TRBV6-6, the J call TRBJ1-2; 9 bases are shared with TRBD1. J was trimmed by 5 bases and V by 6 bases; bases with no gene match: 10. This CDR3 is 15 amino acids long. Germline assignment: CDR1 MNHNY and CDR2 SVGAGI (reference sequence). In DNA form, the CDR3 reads TGTGCCAGCAGATCGGGAGACAGGGGGGGATATGGCTACACCTTC. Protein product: CASRSGDRGGYGYTF.

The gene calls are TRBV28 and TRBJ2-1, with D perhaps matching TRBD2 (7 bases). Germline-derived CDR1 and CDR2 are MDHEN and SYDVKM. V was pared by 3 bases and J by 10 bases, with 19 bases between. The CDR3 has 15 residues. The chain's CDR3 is CASSLGGGPLFEQFF. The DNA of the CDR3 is TGTGCCAGCAGTTTGGGAGGGGGGCCTCTTTTCGAGCAGTTCTTC.

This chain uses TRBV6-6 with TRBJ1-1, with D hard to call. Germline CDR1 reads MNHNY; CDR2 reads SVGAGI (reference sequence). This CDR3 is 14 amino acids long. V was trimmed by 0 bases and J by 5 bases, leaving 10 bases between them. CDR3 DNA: TGTGCCAGCAGTTACTCGCTCCCGGGGACTGAAGCTTTCTTT. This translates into CASSYSLPGTEAFF.

DNA for the CDR3: TGTGCCAGTAGCCCTCCGAGACAGGGGGTCAATCAGCCCCAGCATTTT. It codes for CASSPPRQGVNQPQHF. The rearrangement joins TRBV19 to TRBJ1-5; TRBD1 matches at 9 bases. Unmatched junction bases numbered 9, after V lost 6 bases and J lost 3 bases. Germline V gives CDR1 LNHDA, CDR2 SQIVND (reference sequence). The CDR3 consists of 16 residues.

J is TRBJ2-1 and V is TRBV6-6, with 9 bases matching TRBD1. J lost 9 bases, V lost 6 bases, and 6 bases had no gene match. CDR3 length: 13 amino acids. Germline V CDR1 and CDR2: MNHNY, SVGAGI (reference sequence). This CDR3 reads CASSQDRGGEQFF. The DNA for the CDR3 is TGTGCCAGCAGCCAGGACAGGGGAGGTGAGCAGTTCTTC.

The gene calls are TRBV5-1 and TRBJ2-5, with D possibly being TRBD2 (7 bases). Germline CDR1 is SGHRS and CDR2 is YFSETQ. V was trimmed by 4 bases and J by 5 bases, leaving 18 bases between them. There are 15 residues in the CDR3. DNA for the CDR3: TGCGCCAGCAGCCCATACGGGGGGCGAGGGGAGACCCAGTACTTC. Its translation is CASSPYGGRGETQYF. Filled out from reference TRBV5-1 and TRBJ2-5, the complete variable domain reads KAGVTQTPRYLIKTRGQQVTLSCSPISGHRSVSWYQQTPGQGLQFLFEYFSETQRNKGNFPGRFSGRQFSNSRSEMNVSTLELGDSALYLCASSPYGGRGETQYFGPGTRLLVL.

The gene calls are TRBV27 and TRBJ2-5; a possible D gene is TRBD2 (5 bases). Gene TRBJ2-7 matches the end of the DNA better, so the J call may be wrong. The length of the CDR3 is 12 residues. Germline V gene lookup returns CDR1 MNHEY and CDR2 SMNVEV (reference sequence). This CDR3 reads CASSFRGNEQYF. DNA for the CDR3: TGTGCCAGCAGTTTTCGAGGGAACGAGCAGTACTTC.

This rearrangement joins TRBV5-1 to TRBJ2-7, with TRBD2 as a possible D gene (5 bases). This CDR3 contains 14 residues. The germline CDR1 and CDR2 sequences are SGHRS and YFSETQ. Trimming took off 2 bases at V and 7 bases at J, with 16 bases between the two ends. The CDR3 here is CASSLLTPTGEQYF. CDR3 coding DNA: TGCGCCAGCAGCTTACTGACACCCACGGGGGAGCAGTACTTC. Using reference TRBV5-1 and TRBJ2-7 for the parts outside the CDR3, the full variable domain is KAGVTQTPRYLIKTRGQQVTLSCSPISGHRSVSWYQQTPGQGLQFLFEYFSETQRNKGNFPGRFSGRQFSNSRSEMNVSTLELGDSALYLCASSLLTPTGEQYFGPGTRLTVT.

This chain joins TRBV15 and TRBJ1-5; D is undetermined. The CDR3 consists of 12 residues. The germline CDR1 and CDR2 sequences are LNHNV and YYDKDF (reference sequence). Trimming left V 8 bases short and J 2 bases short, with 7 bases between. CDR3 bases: TGTGCCACCGGCGAGGGCAATCAGCCCCAGCATTTT. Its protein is CATGEGNQPQHF.

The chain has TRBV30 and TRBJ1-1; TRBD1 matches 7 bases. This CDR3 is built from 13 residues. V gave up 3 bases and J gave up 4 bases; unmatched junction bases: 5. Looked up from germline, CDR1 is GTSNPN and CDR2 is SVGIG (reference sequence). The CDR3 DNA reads TGTGCCTGGAGCACAGGGACAGTCACTGAAGCTTTCTTT. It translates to CAWSTGTVTEAFF.

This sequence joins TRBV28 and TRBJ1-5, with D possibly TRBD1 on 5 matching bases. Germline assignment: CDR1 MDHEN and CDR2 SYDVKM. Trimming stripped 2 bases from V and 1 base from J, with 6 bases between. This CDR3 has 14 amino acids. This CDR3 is CASSLGGSNQPQHF. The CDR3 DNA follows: TGTGCCAGCAGTTTAGGGGGGAGCAATCAGCCCCAGCATTTT.

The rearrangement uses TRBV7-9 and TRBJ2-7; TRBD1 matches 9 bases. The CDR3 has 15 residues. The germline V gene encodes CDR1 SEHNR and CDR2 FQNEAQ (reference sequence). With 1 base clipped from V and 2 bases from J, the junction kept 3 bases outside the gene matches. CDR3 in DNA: TGTGCCAGCAGCTTAGGGTACAGGGGGCCCTACGAGCAGTACTTC. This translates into CASSLGYRGPYEQYF.

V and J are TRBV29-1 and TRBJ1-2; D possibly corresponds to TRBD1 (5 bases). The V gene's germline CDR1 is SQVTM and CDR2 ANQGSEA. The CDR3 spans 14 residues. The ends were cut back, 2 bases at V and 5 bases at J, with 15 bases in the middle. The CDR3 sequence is CSVEFAGTGYGYTF. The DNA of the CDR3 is TGCAGCGTTGAATTTGCAGGGACTGGGTATGGCTACACCTTC.

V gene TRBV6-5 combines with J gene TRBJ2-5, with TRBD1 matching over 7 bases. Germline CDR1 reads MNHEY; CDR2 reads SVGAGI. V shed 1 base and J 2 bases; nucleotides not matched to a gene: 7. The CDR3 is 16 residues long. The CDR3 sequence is CASSYYLGGQQETQYF. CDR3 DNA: TGTGCCAGCAGTTACTACCTTGGGGGACAGCAAGAGACCCAGTACTTC.

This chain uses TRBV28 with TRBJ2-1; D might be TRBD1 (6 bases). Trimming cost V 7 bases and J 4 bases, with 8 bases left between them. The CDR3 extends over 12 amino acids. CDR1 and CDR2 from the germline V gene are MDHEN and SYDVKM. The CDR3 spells CASNGQYNEQFF. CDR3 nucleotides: TGTGCCAGCAACGGACAGTACAATGAGCAGTTCTTC. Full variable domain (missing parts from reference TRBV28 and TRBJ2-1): DVKVTQSSRYLVKRTGEKVFLECVQDMDHENMFWYRQDPGLGLRLIYFSYDVKMKEKGDIPEGYSVSREKKERFSLILESASTNQTSMYLCASNGQYNEQFFGPGTRLTVL.

CDR3 sequence reads: CASISQTGDYEQYF. The DNA of the CDR3 is TGTGCCAGCATCAGTCAAACAGGGGACTACGAGCAGTACTTC. The chain carries TRBV28 and TRBJ2-7, with 7 bases that match TRBD1. Germline lookup yields CDR1 MDHEN and CDR2 SYDVKM. The CDR3 is 14 amino acids. V gave up 7 bases and J gave up 3 bases; unmatched junction bases: 9.

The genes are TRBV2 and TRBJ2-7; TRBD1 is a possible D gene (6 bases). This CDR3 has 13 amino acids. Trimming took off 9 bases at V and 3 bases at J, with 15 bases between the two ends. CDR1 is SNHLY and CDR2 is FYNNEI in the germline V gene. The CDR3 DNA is TGTGCCAGTACCAGGGACACCGACTACGAGCAGTACTTC. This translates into CASTRDTDYEQYF.

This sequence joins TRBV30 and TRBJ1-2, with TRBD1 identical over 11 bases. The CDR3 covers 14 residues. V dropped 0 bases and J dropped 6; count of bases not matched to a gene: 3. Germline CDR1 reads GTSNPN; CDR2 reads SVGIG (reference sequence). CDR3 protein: CAWSVPGQGDGYTF. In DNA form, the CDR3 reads TGTGCCTGGAGTGTTCCGGGACAGGGGGATGGCTACACCTTC.